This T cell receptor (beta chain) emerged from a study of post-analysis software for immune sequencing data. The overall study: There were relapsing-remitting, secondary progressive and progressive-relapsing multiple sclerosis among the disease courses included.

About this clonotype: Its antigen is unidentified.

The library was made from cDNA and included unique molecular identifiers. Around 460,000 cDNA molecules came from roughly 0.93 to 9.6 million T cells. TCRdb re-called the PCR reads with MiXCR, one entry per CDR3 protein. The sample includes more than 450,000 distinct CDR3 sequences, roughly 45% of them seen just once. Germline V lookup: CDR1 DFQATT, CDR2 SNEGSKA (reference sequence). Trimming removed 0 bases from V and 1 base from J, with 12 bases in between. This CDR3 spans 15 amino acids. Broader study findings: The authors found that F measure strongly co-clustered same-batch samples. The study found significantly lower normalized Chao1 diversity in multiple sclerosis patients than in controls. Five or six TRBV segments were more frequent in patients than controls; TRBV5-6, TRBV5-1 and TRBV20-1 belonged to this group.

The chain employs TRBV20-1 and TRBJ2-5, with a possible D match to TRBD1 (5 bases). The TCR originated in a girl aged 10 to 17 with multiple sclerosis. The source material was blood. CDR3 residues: CSARDHGHFQETQYF. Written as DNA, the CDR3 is TGCAGTGCTAGAGATCACGGACACTTCCAAGAGACCCAGTACTTC.